The 26 T cell receptor beta chains below were found in one sample sequenced in a study of beta chain features in type 1 diabetes. Reverse transcription of all isolated RNA meant that expressed TCRB transcripts were sequenced. Sequenced by immunoSEQ multiplex PCR; TCRdb stores in-frame clones only, minus some. The sample shows under 400,000 clones, roughly 12% of them seen only once. Sequences were obtained from naive CD4+ T cells from blood. All receptors come from a man aged 18 to 30 in good health.

This clone was counted a few times. The CDR3 DNA is TGTGCCAGCATTACCGAAGCAAGGGGGGGATACTACGAGCAGTACTTC. Protein: CASITEARGGYYEQYF. The chain links TRBV28 to TRBJ2-7; D is possibly TRBD2 (7 bases). The CDR3 extends over 16 amino acids. Germline CDR1 is MDHEN and CDR2 is SYDVKM. V was clipped by 7 bases and J by 3 bases, with 22 bases between them.

In its sample, this clone was seen a few times. V is TRBV7-9 and J is TRBJ1-4, with TRBD1 identical over 7 bases. The CDR3 loop spans 14 amino acids. V trimming: 5 bases; J trimming: 8 bases; junction bases outside the gene matches: 8. CDR1 and CDR2 from the germline V gene are SEHNR and FQNEAQ (reference sequence). In nucleotides, the CDR3 is TGTGCCAGCAGCCCGGAAAACAGGGGCGAAAAACTGTTTTTT. Its translation: CASSPENRGEKLFF.

The V gene is TRBV30, the J gene TRBJ1-1, with a weak D call TRBD1 (6 bases). The V and J ends lost 2 bases and 0 bases respectively, with 13 bases between them. Per the germline V gene, CDR1 is GTSNPN and CDR2 is SVGIG (reference sequence). CDR3 length equals 15 residues. The chain's CDR3 is CAWSRGQSMNTEAFF. In DNA, the CDR3 is TGTGCCTGGAGTAGAGGACAGTCCATGAACACTGAAGCTTTCTTT.

As to this clone: One base away lies a much larger clone, so this may be a sequencing read error. The chain has TRBV2 and TRBJ1-2, with TRBD1 matching over 7 bases. The germline gives CDR1 SNHLY, CDR2 FYNNEI. This CDR3 is built from 13 residues. Trimming cost V 6 bases and J 3 bases; bases outside gene matches: 4. As DNA, the CDR3 is TGTGCCAGCAGCCCCGGGACAGACTATGGCTACACCTTC. This codes for CASSPGTDYGYTF.

The chain couples TRBV15 to TRBJ2-7; 11 nucleotides match TRBD2. CDR1 LNHNV and CDR2 YYDKDF come from the germline V gene (reference sequence). The CDR3 covers 17 residues. V lost 5 bases to trimming and J lost 9 bases; unmatched junction nucleotides: 18. The CDR3 reads CATSSIGALAGDSGQYF. The CDR3 nucleotides read TGTGCCACCAGCTCGATAGGGGCACTAGCGGGAGATTCGGGGCAGTACTTC.

The rearrangement joins TRBV6-5 to TRBJ1-5; D not certain. Germline V gene lookup returns CDR1 MNHEY and CDR2 SVGAGI. V lost 2 bases to trimming and J lost 3 bases, with 8 bases between them. The CDR3 contains 14 residues. This CDR3 is CASSYAHNNQPQHF. CDR3 DNA: TGTGCCAGCAGTTACGCACACAACAATCAGCCCCAGCATTTT.

Only a few counts were recorded for this clone. This chain uses TRBV5-4 with TRBJ2-2; TRBD1 might be the D (5 bases). The CDR3 is 15 amino acids. Between the trimmed V and J ends, which lost 0 bases and 2 bases, there was a span of 8 bases. CDR1 SGHNT and CDR2 YYREEE come from the germline V gene (reference sequence). The CDR3 reads CASSLGQINTGELFF. The CDR3 DNA reads TGTGCCAGCAGCTTGGGACAGATAAACACCGGGGAGCTGTTTTTT.

This clone was observed a few times. The CDR3 here is CASRGDHPVRGANVLTF. The DNA of the CDR3 is TGCGCCAGCAGGGGCGACCACCCTGTTAGGGGGGCCAACGTCCTGACTTTC. The rearrangement joins TRBV5-1 to TRBJ2-6; D unresolved. From germline, CDR1 is SGHRS and CDR2 YFSETQ. Between the trimmed V and J ends, which lost 5 bases and 4 bases, there was a span of 19 bases. The CDR3 consists of 17 residues.

This chain joins TRBV28 and TRBJ1-6; 7 bases are a match to TRBD1. This CDR3 spans 14 amino acids. The J segment lost 11 bases and the V segment lost 2 bases, leaving 6 bases of the junction unmatched. CDR1 and CDR2 from the germline V gene are MDHEN and SYDVKM. The CDR3 nucleotides are TGTGCCAGCAGTTTACAAACAGGGGATCCACCCCTCCACTTT. This sequence encodes CASSLQTGDPPLHF. Drawing the rest from reference TRBV28 and TRBJ1-6, the complete variable domain is DVKVTQSSRYLVKRTGEKVFLECVQDMDHENMFWYRQDPGLGLRLIYFSYDVKMKEKGDIPEGYSVSREKKERFSLILESASTNQTSMYLCASSLQTGDPPLHFGNGTRLTVT.

Here the CDR3 reads CASNQRTHEQYF. The DNA of the CDR3 is TGTGCCAGCAATCAGCGGACCCACGAGCAGTACTTC. The gene calls are TRBV5-8 and TRBJ2-7; D perhaps matches TRBD2 (5 bases). Germline V gives CDR1 SGHTS, CDR2 YDEGEE. The CDR3 totals 12 residues. Trimming stripped 6 bases from V and 5 bases from J, with 12 bases between. Complete variable domain (other parts from reference TRBV5-8 and TRBJ2-7): EAGVTQSPTHLIKTRGQQATLRCSPISGHTSVYWYQQALGLGLQFLLWYDEGEERNRGNFPPRFSGRQFPNYSSELNVNALELEDSALYLCASNQRTHEQYFGPGTRLTVT.

This clone has only a few counts. The rearrangement uses TRBV19 and TRBJ2-1, with a weak D call TRBD2 (6 bases). This CDR3 contains 16 residues. Germline CDR1 and CDR2: LNHDA and SQIVND (reference sequence). Trimming shortened V by 3 bases and J by 7 bases, and 19 bases separated the two germline ends. The CDR3 sequence: CASSMGWGLWANEQFF. The CDR3 coding sequence is TGTGCCAGTAGTATGGGCTGGGGACTGTGGGCGAATGAGCAGTTCTTC. The variable domain in full, with the rest retrieved from reference TRBV19 and TRBJ2-1, is DGGITQSPKYLFRKEGQNVTLSCEQNLNHDAMYWYRQDPGQGLRLIYYSQIVNDFQKGDIAEGYSVSREKKESFPLTVTSAQKNPTAFYLCASSMGWGLWANEQFFGPGTRLTVL.

The rearrangement uses TRBV4-3 and TRBJ1-1, with 9 bases identical to TRBD1. Germline V CDR1 and CDR2: LGHNA, YSLEER. The trim removed 2 bases at V and 10 bases at J, leaving 11 bases unmatched. This CDR3 has 15 amino acids. The CDR3 coding sequence is TGCGCCAGCAGCCAACAGACAGGGGGTCTTACGGGAGCTTTCTTT. This translates into CASSQQTGGLTGAFF.

This clone showed up just a few times. The CDR3 protein is CASSFSSGTGTYEQYF. The CDR3 nucleotides read TGTGCCAGCAGCTTTTCCTCCGGGACAGGGACCTACGAGCAGTACTTC. This rearrangement joins TRBV5-6 to TRBJ2-7; 9 bases align to TRBD1. Looked up from germline, CDR1 is SGHDT and CDR2 is YYEEEE. The CDR3 has 16 residues. Trimming removed 2 bases from V and 2 bases from J; junction bases left unmatched: 8.

This clone appeared a few times. The same CDR3 can be traced to other DNA sequences in this sample. The chain is built from TRBV6-6 and TRBJ2-7; 9 bases agree with TRBD1. Germline V gives CDR1 MNHNY, CDR2 SVGAGI (reference sequence). V lost 0 bases and J lost 3; bases outside the gene matches: 3. The CDR3 sequence is 15 residues long. CDR3 DNA: TGTGCCAGCAGTTACTCACCGGGACAGGGCTACGAGCAGTACTTC. Protein product: CASSYSPGQGYEQYF.

The chain couples TRBV10-3 to TRBJ2-7; D might be TRBD2 (6 bases). The CDR3 sequence is 12 residues long. Germline V gene data show CDR1 as ENHRY and CDR2 as SYGVKD. Trimming removed 9 bases at V and 7 bases at J, with 16 bases between. CDR3 amino acids: CAIQSTAGEQYF. The CDR3 bases are TGTGCCATACAGTCCACCGCGGGGGAGCAGTACTTC.

This clone appeared a few times. The CDR3 DNA is TGTGCCAGCAGCGTGGGAGCGGCTTACTCCTACAATGAGCAGTTCTTC. This translates into CASSVGAAYSYNEQFF. The J gene is TRBJ2-1, the V gene TRBV9; perhaps TRBD2 as D (5 bases). CDR1 and CDR2 from the germline V gene are SGDLS and YYNGEE. V lost 2 bases, J lost 0 bases, and 12 bases lay in between. The CDR3 contains 16 residues.

This clone was seen a handful of times. The gene calls are TRBV29-1 and TRBJ2-6; 8 bases fit TRBD2. This CDR3 is 16 amino acids long. The germline V gene has CDR1 SQVTM and CDR2 ANQGSEA. V was pared by 6 bases and J by 2 bases, with 9 bases of the junction left unmatched. The CDR3 DNA sequence: TGCAGCGTAGGAGGGACTAGATGGACTGGGGCCAACGTCCTGACTTTC. It codes for CSVGGTRWTGANVLTF.

V and J are TRBV5-1 and TRBJ2-1; D might be TRBD1 (5 bases). This CDR3 is 15 amino acids long. V lost 1 base to trimming and J lost 4 bases, with 12 bases between them. In germline, CDR1 is SGHRS, CDR2 YFSETQ. The CDR3 nucleotides read TGCGCCAGCAGCTTGTCACGACAGTCATACAATGAGCAGTTCTTC. Translating gives CASSLSRQSYNEQFF.

Only a few counts were recorded for this clone. This chain links TRBV7-2 with TRBJ1-1, with TRBD1 as a possible D gene (6 bases). V gave up 2 bases and J gave up 6 bases, with 13 bases separating them. Germline V gene data show CDR1 as SGHTA and CDR2 as FQGNSA. The CDR3 totals 14 residues. The CDR3 coding sequence is TGTGCCAGCAGCTTACGGGGGGCTGGGGCTGAAGCTTTCTTT. Protein: CASSLRGAGAEAFF.

This clone was counted a few times. The V call is TRBV7-2, the J call TRBJ2-5, with D perhaps matching TRBD2 (7 bases). V was pared by 2 bases and J by 1 base, with 14 bases between. The CDR3 covers 16 residues. Germline V gene lookup returns CDR1 SGHTA and CDR2 FQGNSA. The CDR3 sequence is CASSLFGGAGQETQYF. The CDR3 DNA reads as TGTGCCAGCAGCTTATTTGGGGGGGCCGGCCAAGAGACCCAGTACTTC.

V usage is TRBV4-3 and J usage is TRBJ2-5, with a tentative D call TRBD2 (6 bases). Trimming removed 1 base from V and 7 bases from J, with 7 bases in between. Germline loops: CDR1 LGHNA, CDR2 YSLEER. This CDR3 is built from 12 residues. CDR3 sequence: CASSQGGATQYF. The CDR3 nucleotides are TGCGCCAGCAGCCAAGGCGGGGCGACCCAGTACTTC.

This clone has more than one count but fewer than ten. The same CDR3 can be traced to other DNA sequences in this sample. The J gene is TRBJ1-3, the V gene TRBV7-2; D might be TRBD1 (5 bases). This CDR3 has 14 residues. V dropped 6 bases and J dropped 0 bases, with 9 bases sitting between them. CDR1 and CDR2 (germline): SGHTA, FQGNSA. In DNA form, the CDR3 reads TGTGCCAGCAGTCCAGGGTACTCTGGAAACACCATATATTTT. This encodes CASSPGYSGNTIYF.

The chain recombines TRBV6-6 with TRBJ2-1, with TRBD2 identical over 9 bases. The germline V gene has CDR1 MNHNY and CDR2 SVGAGI (reference sequence). The junction had 7 bases not matched to a gene; V was cut back by 7 bases and J by 6 bases. This CDR3 has 14 amino acids. Here the CDR3 reads CASKSSSGINEQFF. Written as DNA, the CDR3 is TGTGCCAGCAAAAGTTCTAGCGGGATCAATGAGCAGTTCTTC.

This clone was counted between two and nine times. The chain recombines TRBV19 with TRBJ2-3, with D maybe TRBD1 (5 bases). Germline-derived CDR1 and CDR2 are LNHDA and SQIVND (reference sequence). The ends were cut back, 4 bases at V and 0 bases at J, with 5 bases in the middle. The CDR3 is 13 residues long. CDR3 bases: TGTGCCAGTAGTAAGGGGAGCACAGATACGCAGTATTTT. This codes for CASSKGSTDTQYF.

The chain joins TRBV4-1 to TRBJ2-4; D remains ambiguous. V was trimmed by 5 bases and J by 5 bases, leaving 13 bases between them. CDR1 MGHRA and CDR2 YSYEKL come from the germline V gene. There are 14 residues in the CDR3. The CDR3 loop reads CASSAPARQNIQYF. The DNA for the CDR3 is TGCGCCAGCAGCGCTCCGGCGCGGCAAAACATTCAGTACTTC.

The CDR3 DNA is TGTGCCAGCAGCCGGGACAGGGTCTATAATTCACCCCTCCACTTT. The encoded protein is CASSRDRVYNSPLHF. The genes are TRBV7-9 and TRBJ1-6; 9 nucleotides agree with TRBD1. CDR3 size: 15 residues. CDR1 is SEHNR and CDR2 is FQNEAQ in the germline V gene (reference sequence). V lost 5 bases to trimming and J lost 3 bases; unmatched junction nucleotides: 2.